This T cell receptor beta chain was documented in a study of T cell responses to AZD1222 COVID-19 vaccine. General study findings and limits: Researchers took repertoire samples only after the peak T cell response had come. Spike regions recognized by vaccine-associated CD4 TCRs spanned the protein, led by 160-218 and 743-854.

Germline values: CDR1 MNHEY, CDR2 SVGAGI. The CDR3 length is 15 residues. Trimming cost V 4 bases and J 4 bases; bases outside gene matches: 8. In the case of this clone: Its target is unknown.

Second-dose groups at about 4 or about 12 weeks were pooled. Generated by immunoSEQ multiplex PCR, the TCRdb table keeps only in-frame clones and is missing some. The sample gives roughly 150,000 clones, 90% to 95% of which show up once; about 6.7% is in the top ten. Sequenced material: peripheral blood, taken 28 days after the second AZD1222 dose. This TCR was sampled from an adult who received the AZD1222 COVID-19 vaccine. The chain couples TRBV6-5 to TRBJ1-2; 8 bases match TRBD1. CDR3 region: CASSSFQGAGYGYTF. DNA for the CDR3: TGTGCCAGCAGTTCGTTCCAGGGGGCGGGCTATGGCTACACCTTC.